Below are 28 T cell receptor beta chains sequenced from a single sample in a study of T cells in tuberculosis. The table came from immunoSEQ multiplex PCR; TCRdb's copy has only in-frame clones and leaves some out. The repertoire consists of about 35,000 clones, with about 90% occurring once and the leading ten covering approximately 5.9%. Time point in this sample: new active TB diagnosis, blood taken before or within 7 days of starting treatment. The input for sequencing was PBMCs, taken at tuberculosis diagnosis. The receptors shown here come from an adult with tuberculosis.

The rearrangement links TRBV4-1 to TRBJ2-5; 8 bases line up with TRBD2. The germline V gene encodes CDR1 MGHRA and CDR2 YSYEKL. The CDR3 has 17 residues. The ends lost 1 base at V and 0 bases at J; junction bases unmatched: 7. The CDR3, as DNA: TGCGCCAGCAGCCAAGTAGGTGGCGGGGGGTACCAAGAGACCCAGTACTTC. Translating it yields CASSQVGGGGYQETQYF.

This clone turned up a few times. The J gene is TRBJ1-1, the V gene TRBV20-1; D call uncertain. The CDR3 runs 11 residues. V shed 0 bases and J shed 8 bases, with 7 bases lying between them. CDR1 and CDR2 (germline): DFQATT, SNEGSKA (reference sequence). The CDR3 spells CSARDASEAFF. DNA for the CDR3: TGCAGTGCTAGAGATGCGTCGGAAGCTTTCTTT.

V gene TRBV30 combines with J gene TRBJ1-2; D gene uncertain. V lost 3 bases and J 0 bases, leaving 11 bases between the germline ends. This CDR3 comprises 14 residues. Germline values: CDR1 GTSNPN, CDR2 SVGIG (reference sequence). The CDR3 loop reads CAWSHSKTNYGYTF. DNA of the CDR3: TGTGCCTGGAGCCACAGCAAAACTAACTATGGCTACACCTTC.

The V and J genes are TRBV30 and TRBJ2-7, with 9 bases aligning to TRBD2. The CDR3 spans 18 residues. V lost 3 bases to trimming and J lost 4 bases; unmatched junction nucleotides: 19. Germline CDR1 and CDR2: GTSNPN and SVGIG (reference sequence). CDR3 loop: CAWSPTGTSPPRQYEQYF. The CDR3 DNA reads as TGTGCCTGGAGCCCCACCGGGACTAGCCCGCCCCGCCAATACGAGCAGTACTTC.

The rearrangement joins TRBV4-2 to TRBJ2-1, with 8 bases matching TRBD2. This CDR3 has 16 residues. V lost 4 bases, J lost 3 bases, and 8 bases stayed unmatched. Germline-derived CDR1 and CDR2 are LGHNA and YNFKEQ. The DNA for the CDR3 is TGTGCCAGCAGCCCCGAAGGACTAGCAGGCTACAATGAGCAGTTCTTC. This sequence encodes CASSPEGLAGYNEQFF.

The rearrangement links TRBV28 to TRBJ2-3; TRBD2 agrees at 10 bases. The CDR3 covers 16 residues. Germline CDR1 MDHEN, CDR2 SYDVKM. V dropped 4 bases and J dropped 7; count of bases not matched to a gene: 11. Here the CDR3 reads CASSSLSSGGLYTQYF. The DNA for the CDR3 is TGTGCCAGCAGTTCCCTATCTAGCGGGGGCCTCTATACGCAGTATTTT.

CDR3 residues: CASSFEARQPQHF. CDR3 coding DNA: TGTGCCAGCAGTTTTGAAGCACGGCAGCCCCAGCATTTT. J is TRBJ1-5 and V is TRBV28; no clear D. CDR3 size: 13 residues. Deletions cut 3 bases from V and 7 bases from J, with 10 bases between. Germline V gene lookup returns CDR1 MDHEN and CDR2 SYDVKM.

V and J are TRBV4-3 and TRBJ1-2, with no clear D. CDR3 length: 15 residues. V was trimmed by 0 bases and J by 8 bases, leaving 16 bases between them. Looked up from germline, CDR1 is LGHNA and CDR2 is YSLEER. CDR3 sequence: CASSQDYGTGRGYTF. CDR3 sequence (DNA): TGCGCCAGCAGCCAAGATTATGGAACGGGTCGGGGCTACACCTTC.

The chain carries TRBV4-1 and TRBJ1-5; 7 bases fit TRBD1. Germline-derived CDR1 and CDR2 are MGHRA and YSYEKL. The CDR3 length is 13 residues. Losses at the gene ends were 4 bases for V and 6 bases for J; bases not matched to a gene: 3. The CDR3 DNA is TGCGCCAGCAGCCTAAGGGACAGTCAGCCCCAGCATTTT. This sequence encodes CASSLRDSQPQHF.

The gene calls are TRBV11-2 and TRBJ1-5; a weak D match, TRBD1 (6 bases). Trimming took off 3 bases at V and 2 bases at J, with 8 bases between the two ends. This CDR3 spans 14 amino acids. Germline CDR1 and CDR2: SGHAT and FQNNGV. CDR3 DNA sequence: TGTGCCAGCAGCTTGTCAGGGGGCAATCAGCCCCAGCATTTT. It codes for CASSLSGGNQPQHF.

This rearrangement joins TRBV28 to TRBJ1-1, with D tentatively TRBD1 (6 bases). Germline V gene data show CDR1 as MDHEN and CDR2 as SYDVKM. CDR3 length equals 13 residues. Trimming removed 9 bases from V and 0 bases from J, with 11 bases in between. The CDR3, as DNA: TGTGCCAGTAGGACAGAGATGAACACTGAAGCTTTCTTT. Residues: CASRTEMNTEAFF.

The chain links TRBV18 to TRBJ1-4, with 10 positions matching TRBD1. The CDR3 covers 18 residues. Germline CDR1 is KGHSH and CDR2 is LQKENI. Trimming cost V 6 bases and J 0 bases; bases outside gene matches: 10. CDR3 DNA sequence: TGTGCCAGCTCGCCGTCGGCCGACAGGGGGCCAACTAATGAAAAACTGTTTTTT. Translated, it gives CASSPSADRGPTNEKLFF.

The chain carries TRBV28 and TRBJ2-5; D is unclear. Germline lookup yields CDR1 MDHEN and CDR2 SYDVKM. There are 12 residues in the CDR3. With 6 bases removed from V and 5 bases from J, the gap between germline ends came to 10 bases. CDR3 DNA: TGTGCCAGCAGAACGGTAGAGGAGACCCAGTACTTC. Its translation is CASRTVEETQYF.

This sequence joins TRBV7-2 and TRBJ2-5, with 10 bases fitting TRBD1. This CDR3 spans 14 amino acids. Germline CDR1 and CDR2: SGHTA and FQGNSA. Trimming cost V 1 base and J 5 bases; bases outside gene matches: 1. This CDR3 is CASSLGTGGETQYF. CDR3 DNA: TGTGCCAGCAGCTTAGGGACAGGGGGGGAGACCCAGTACTTC.

This chain uses TRBV6-5 with TRBJ2-2; tentative D call: TRBD2 (5 bases). Germline V CDR1 and CDR2: MNHEY, SVGAGI. V was pared by 4 bases and J by 5 bases, with 11 bases between. CDR3 length: 14 amino acids. CDR3 DNA: TGTGCCAGCAGTTCCCCGGGAAGGACCGGGGAGCTGTTTTTT. This encodes CASSSPGRTGELFF.

The chain links TRBV25-1 to TRBJ2-1; 7 positions match TRBD1. V trimming: 2 bases; J trimming: 7 bases; junction bases outside the gene matches: 11. Germline V CDR1 and CDR2: MGHDK, SYGVNS. This CDR3 comprises 16 residues. The CDR3 loop is CASSETGTATRNEQFF. CDR3 bases: TGTGCCAGCAGTGAAACAGGGACAGCCACCCGAAATGAGCAGTTCTTC. The full variable domain, in which reference TRBV25-1 and TRBJ2-1 provide the parts outside the CDR3, is EADIYQTPRYLVIGTGKKITLECSQTMGHDKMYWYQQDPGMELHLIHYSYGVNSTEKGDLSSESTVSRIRTEHFPLTLESARPSHTSQYLCASSETGTATRNEQFFGPGTRLTVL.

This chain links TRBV28 with TRBJ2-5; D not resolved. CDR3 length: 12 amino acids. Trimming removed 1 base at V and 5 bases at J, with 5 bases between. Germline values: CDR1 MDHEN, CDR2 SYDVKM. CDR3 sequence reads: CASSLSPETQYF. The CDR3 DNA reads as TGTGCCAGCAGTTTATCCCCGGAGACCCAGTACTTC.

The chain combines TRBV4-3 with TRBJ2-5; 8 bases are a match to TRBD1. The J call is in doubt because the DNA end fits TRBJ2-7 better. The CDR3 is 15 amino acids. Germline V lookup: CDR1 LGHNA, CDR2 YSLEER. The CDR3 protein is CASSQGTGPSYEQYF. The DNA for the CDR3 is TGCGCCAGCAGCCAAGGGACAGGGCCCTCCTACGAGCAGTACTTC.

This clone was detected once. This chain uses TRBV19 with TRBJ1-1, with 7 bases lining up with TRBD1. The V segment lost 5 bases and the J segment 5 bases; nucleotides outside the gene matches: 11. The germline CDR1 and CDR2 sequences are LNHDA and SQIVND (reference sequence). The CDR3 spans 15 residues. The DNA of the CDR3 is TGTGCCAGTAGTGTCTCGACAGGGTATGATACTGAAGCTTTCTTT. It translates to CASSVSTGYDTEAFF.

This chain links TRBV19 with TRBJ2-3; 11 nucleotides align to TRBD2. Losses at the gene ends were 5 bases for V and 0 bases for J; bases not matched to a gene: 4. Germline CDR1 and CDR2: LNHDA and SQIVND (reference sequence). The CDR3 is 16 amino acids. CDR3 region: CASSPLAGGSTDTQYF. As DNA, the CDR3 is TGTGCCAGTAGTCCGCTAGCGGGGGGTAGCACAGATACGCAGTATTTT.

This chain uses TRBV4-1 with TRBJ1-2; D is unclear. The CDR3 covers 15 residues. The V end lost 0 bases, the J end lost 4 bases, and 12 bases lay between the germline ends. The germline V gene encodes CDR1 MGHRA and CDR2 YSYEKL. The CDR3 spells CASSQDPGMGYGYTF. CDR3 nucleotide sequence: TGCGCCAGCAGCCAAGATCCAGGAATGGGCTATGGCTACACCTTC.

The chain uses TRBV7-8 and TRBJ2-1; 7 bases match TRBD2. Germline lookup yields CDR1 SGHVS and CDR2 FQNEAQ. This CDR3 has 17 residues. The J segment lost 2 bases and the V segment lost 5 bases, leaving 12 bases of the junction unmatched. This CDR3 reads CASSPTGGSDAYNEQFF. The CDR3 DNA reads TGTGCCAGCAGCCCTACGGGCGGGAGCGACGCCTACAATGAGCAGTTCTTC.

This clone occurred once. This rearrangement joins TRBV7-9 to TRBJ1-1, with a tentative D call TRBD1 (5 bases). The germline CDR1 and CDR2 sequences are SEHNR and FQNEAQ (reference sequence). The CDR3 spans 14 residues. V was cut by 6 bases and J by 2 bases, with 13 bases left in between. This chain's CDR3 is CASSYVGTNTEAFF. CDR3 coding DNA: TGTGCCAGCAGTTATGTCGGGACTAACACTGAAGCTTTCTTT.

The chain couples TRBV6-5 to TRBJ1-6; D ambiguous. Deletions cut 6 bases from V and 9 bases from J, with 12 bases between. The CDR3 sequence is 13 residues long. CDR1 and CDR2 from the germline V gene are MNHEY and SVGAGI. The CDR3 sequence: CASRSGEISPLHF. The CDR3 coding sequence is TGTGCCAGCAGAAGCGGGGAGATTTCACCCCTCCACTTT.

The chain combines TRBV30 with TRBJ2-4; D possibly corresponds to TRBD1 (6 bases). Germline CDR1 and CDR2: GTSNPN and SVGIG (reference sequence). There are 14 residues in the CDR3. Trimming took off 1 base at V and 3 bases at J, with 10 bases between the two ends. CDR3 in amino acids: CAWSEQGIKNIQYF. In DNA, the CDR3 is TGTGCCTGGAGTGAACAGGGCATCAAAAACATTCAGTACTTC.

The rearrangement joins TRBV4-3 to TRBJ1-6; weak D call: TRBD1 (5 bases). The CDR3 is 14 residues long. V lost 0 bases to trimming and J lost 8 bases, with 8 bases between them. Looked up from germline, CDR1 is LGHNA and CDR2 is YSLEER. CDR3 in amino acids: CASSQDRGDSPLHF. The CDR3 bases are TGCGCCAGCAGCCAAGATAGGGGTGATTCACCCCTCCACTTT.

This chain connects TRBV6-1 to TRBJ1-5; 9 positions agree with TRBD1. V lost 2 bases to trimming and J lost 3 bases; unmatched junction nucleotides: 8. The CDR3 spans 17 residues. CDR1 is MNHNS and CDR2 is SASEGT in the germline V gene. CDR3 DNA: TGTGCCAGCAGTGAAAACAGGGGGCCCGCCTCCAATCAGCCCCAGCATTTT. Its translation: CASSENRGPASNQPQHF.

The chain combines TRBV7-6 with TRBJ1-1, with TRBD1 matching 7 bases. V shed 5 bases and J 2 bases; nucleotides not matched to a gene: 8. The CDR3 runs 15 residues. Germline CDR1 SGHVS, CDR2 FNYEAQ. The DNA for the CDR3 is TGTGCCAGCAGCCCGGGGAGAGGGGGCAACACTGAAGCTTTCTTT. It encodes CASSPGRGGNTEAFF.